This T cell receptor (beta chain) derives from a study of T cells expressing NK-cell markers. Study at large: Each TCR beta repertoire originated in sorted T cells that were CD3+CD56+NKG2C+, CD3+CD56+NKG2C- or CD3+CD56-NKG2C+.

Whole-study results and caveats: HCMV specificity was not established for the expanded NKG2C+ T cell clones. Once again these clonotypes came out on top in the CD3+CD56-NKG2C+ fraction of several donors. Dominant NKG2C+ clonotypes were found to form roughly 1.0-7.0% of CD8+ T cells in more than five donors.

A note on this clonotype: Its antigen remains unknown.

TCRdb reprocessed the 5' RACE reads and stores each CDR3 protein as one record, lacking DNA. The table lists 150,000 to 200,000 distinct CDR3 sequences. CDR3 length: 16 residues. Germline V gives CDR1 SGHRS, CDR2 YFSETQ. The sequenced material came from blood T cells: a sorted CD56 or NKG2C T cell subset, CD4+ or CD8+ T cells, or bulk PBMC T cells (not recorded which). The chain carries TRBV5-1 and TRBJ2-1; the TRBD1 assignment by TCRdb is unverifiable without DNA. The sequence derives from a woman between 18 and 70 years old in good health. The CDR3 loop reads CASSFPTGTGGHEQFF.